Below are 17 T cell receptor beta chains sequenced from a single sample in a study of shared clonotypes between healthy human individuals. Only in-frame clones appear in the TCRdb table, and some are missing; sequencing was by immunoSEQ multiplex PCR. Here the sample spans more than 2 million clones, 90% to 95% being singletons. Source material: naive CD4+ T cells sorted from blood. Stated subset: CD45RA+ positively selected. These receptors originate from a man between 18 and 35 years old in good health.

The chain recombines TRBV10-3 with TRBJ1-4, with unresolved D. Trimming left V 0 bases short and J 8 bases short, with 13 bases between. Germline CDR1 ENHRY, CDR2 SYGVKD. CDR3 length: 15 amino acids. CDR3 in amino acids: CAISESPGRREKLFF. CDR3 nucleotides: TGTGCCATCAGTGAGTCACCTGGTAGAAGGGAAAAACTGTTTTTT.

The CDR3 here is CASSESDSGGAFGYEQYF. In DNA form, the CDR3 reads TGTGCCAGCAGTGAATCTGATAGCGGGGGGGCCTTCGGCTACGAGCAGTACTTC. The rearrangement links TRBV25-1 to TRBJ2-7; TRBD2 matches 11 bases. Germline V CDR1 and CDR2: MGHDK, SYGVNS. This CDR3 is built from 18 residues. V was clipped by 1 base and J by 3 bases; unmatched bases: 11.

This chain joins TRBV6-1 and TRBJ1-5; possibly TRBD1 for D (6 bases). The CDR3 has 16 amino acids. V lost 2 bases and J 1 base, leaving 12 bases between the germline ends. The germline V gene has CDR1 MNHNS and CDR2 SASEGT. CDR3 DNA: TGTGCCAGCAGTGAAACGGGGGGGGCGAGCAATCAGCCCCAGCATTTT. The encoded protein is CASSETGGASNQPQHF.

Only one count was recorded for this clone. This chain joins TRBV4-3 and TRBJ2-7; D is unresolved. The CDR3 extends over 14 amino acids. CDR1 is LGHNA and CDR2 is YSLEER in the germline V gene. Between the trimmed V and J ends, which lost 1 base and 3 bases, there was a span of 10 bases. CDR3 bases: TGCGCCAGCAGCCAAGTGGGCAGTATCTACGAGCAGTACTTC. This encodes CASSQVGSIYEQYF.

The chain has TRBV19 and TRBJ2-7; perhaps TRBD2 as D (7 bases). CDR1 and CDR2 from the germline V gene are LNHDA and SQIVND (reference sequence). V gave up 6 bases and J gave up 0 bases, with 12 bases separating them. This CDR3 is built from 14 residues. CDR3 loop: CASSGGPYSYEQYF. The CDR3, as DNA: TGTGCCAGTAGCGGGGGGCCGTACTCCTACGAGCAGTACTTC.

Written as DNA, the CDR3 is TGCGCCAGCAGCCAGGGACTAGCGGGGCCGCAGTTCTTC. Protein: CASSQGLAGPQFF. The rearrangement joins TRBV4-3 to TRBJ2-1; 13 bases map to TRBD2. The germline CDR1 and CDR2 sequences are LGHNA and YSLEER. The CDR3 contains 13 residues. V trimming: 3 bases; J trimming: 12 bases; junction bases outside the gene matches: 2.

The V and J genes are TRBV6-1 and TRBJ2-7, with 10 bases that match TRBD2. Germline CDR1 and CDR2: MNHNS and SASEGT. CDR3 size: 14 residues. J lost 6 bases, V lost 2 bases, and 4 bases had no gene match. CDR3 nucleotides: TGTGCCAGCAGTGAACTAGCGGGAGCCAGCGAGCAGTACTTC. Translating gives CASSELAGASEQYF.

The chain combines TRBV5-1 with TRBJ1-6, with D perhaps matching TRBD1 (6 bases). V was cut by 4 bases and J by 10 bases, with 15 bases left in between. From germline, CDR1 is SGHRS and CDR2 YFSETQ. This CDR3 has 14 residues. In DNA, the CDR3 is TGCGCCAGCAGCCAGGGCAGGGGCGAATCACCCCTCCACTTT. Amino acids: CASSQGRGESPLHF.

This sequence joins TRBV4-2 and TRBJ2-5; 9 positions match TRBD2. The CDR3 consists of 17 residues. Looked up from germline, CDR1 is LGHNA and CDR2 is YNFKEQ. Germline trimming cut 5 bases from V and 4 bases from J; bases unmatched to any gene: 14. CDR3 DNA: TGTGCCAGCAGCGTGGAGGGGCGGGGGGGCTCCAGAGAGACCCAGTACTTC. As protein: CASSVEGRGGSRETQYF.

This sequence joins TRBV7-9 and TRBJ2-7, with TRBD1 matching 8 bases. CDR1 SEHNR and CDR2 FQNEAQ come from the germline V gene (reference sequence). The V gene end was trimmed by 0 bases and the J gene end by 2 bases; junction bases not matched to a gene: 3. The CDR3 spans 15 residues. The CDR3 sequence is CASSLAAGGTYEQYF. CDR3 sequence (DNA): TGTGCCAGCAGCTTAGCCGCAGGGGGCACCTACGAGCAGTACTTC.

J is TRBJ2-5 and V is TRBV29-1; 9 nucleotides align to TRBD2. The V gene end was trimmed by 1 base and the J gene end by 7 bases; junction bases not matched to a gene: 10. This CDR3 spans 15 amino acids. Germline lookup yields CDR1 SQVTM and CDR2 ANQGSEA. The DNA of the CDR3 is TGCAGCGTTGAAGTTGGTAGCGGGAGAGGGGGGACCCAGTACTTC. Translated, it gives CSVEVGSGRGGTQYF.

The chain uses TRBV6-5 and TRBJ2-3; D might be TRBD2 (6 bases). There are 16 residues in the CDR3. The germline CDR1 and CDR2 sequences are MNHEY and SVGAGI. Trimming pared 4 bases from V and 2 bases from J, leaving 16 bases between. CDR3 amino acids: CASSSYVRRVTDTQYF. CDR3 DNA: TGTGCCAGCAGTTCCTACGTCAGGAGGGTCACAGATACGCAGTATTTT.

Here the CDR3 DNA reads TGCGCCGGTCGACAGGGTAACGCCGGGGAGCTGTTTTTT. Protein sequence: CAGRQGNAGELFF. The gene calls are TRBV5-1 and TRBJ2-2; 7 bases agree with TRBD1. Trimming removed 10 bases from V and 6 bases from J; junction bases left unmatched: 9. The CDR3 is made up of 13 amino acids. The germline CDR1 and CDR2 sequences are SGHRS and YFSETQ. The full variable domain, in which reference TRBV5-1 and TRBJ2-2 provide the parts outside the CDR3, is KAGVTQTPRYLIKTRGQQVTLSCSPISGHRSVSWYQQTPGQGLQFLFEYFSETQRNKGNFPGRFSGRQFSNSRSEMNVSTLELGDSALYLCAGRQGNAGELFFGEGSRLTVL.

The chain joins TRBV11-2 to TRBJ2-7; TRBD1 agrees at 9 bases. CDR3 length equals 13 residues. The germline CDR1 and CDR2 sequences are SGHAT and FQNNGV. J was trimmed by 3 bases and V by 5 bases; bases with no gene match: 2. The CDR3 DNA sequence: TGTGCCAGCAGCCGGGACAGGGACTACGAGCAGTACTTC. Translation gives CASSRDRDYEQYF.

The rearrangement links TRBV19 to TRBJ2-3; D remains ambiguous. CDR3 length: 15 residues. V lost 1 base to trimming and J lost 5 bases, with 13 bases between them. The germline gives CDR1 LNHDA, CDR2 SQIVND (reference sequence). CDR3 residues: CASSIARTFGDTQYF. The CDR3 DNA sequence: TGTGCCAGTAGTATAGCACGGACGTTCGGAGATACGCAGTATTTT. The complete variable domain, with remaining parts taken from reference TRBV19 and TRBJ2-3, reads DGGITQSPKYLFRKEGQNVTLSCEQNLNHDAMYWYRQDPGQGLRLIYYSQIVNDFQKGDIAEGYSVSREKKESFPLTVTSAQKNPTAFYLCASSIARTFGDTQYFGPGTRLTVL.

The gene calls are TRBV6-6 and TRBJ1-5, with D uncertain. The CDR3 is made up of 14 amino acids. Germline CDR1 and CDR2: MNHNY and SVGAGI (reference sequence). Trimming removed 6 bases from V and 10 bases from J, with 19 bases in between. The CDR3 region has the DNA TGTGCCAGCAGCCATATTCGGGCCCTCCCCCCCCAGCATTTT. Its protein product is CASSHIRALPPQHF.

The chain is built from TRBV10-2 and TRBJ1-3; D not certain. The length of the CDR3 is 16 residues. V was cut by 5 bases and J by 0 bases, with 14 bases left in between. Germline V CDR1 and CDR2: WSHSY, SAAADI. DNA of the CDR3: TGCGCCAGCAGTCCCTTAGGCAGCGTCTCTGGAAACACCATATATTTT. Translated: CASSPLGSVSGNTIYF.